A selection of T cell receptor beta chains follows, all from one sample in a study of molecular identifiers for immune sequencing clone quantification. TCRdb redid the calling of the PCR reads with MiXCR, one entry per CDR3 protein. The sample holds roughly 97,000 distinct CDR3 sequences, less than 25% seen once. The source material was naive CD8+ T cells from blood, with Jurkat cell RNA spiked in. These receptors all stem from a human donor in good health. Some libraries in this study had Jurkat cell RNA spiked in. The CDR3 runs from the conserved cysteine through the conserved F or W. D genes are given only for firm matches. Clone size is given for some rows only: seen once, a few or many times, or a class if the clone is expanded.

d_gene: -; abundance: -; j_gene: TRBJ2-7; v_gene: TRBV12-3/TRBV12-4; CDR3aa: CASSLEGDDPYEQYF; CDR3nt: TGTGCCAGCAGTTTAGAAGGGGACGATCCCTACGAGCAGTACTTC
d_gene: TRBD2; abundance: few; j_gene: TRBJ2-7; v_gene: TRBV5-1; CDR3aa: CASSLVGLAGGPVVDEQYF; CDR3nt: TGCGCCAGCAGCTTGGTCGGTCTAGCGGGGGGGCCGGTGGTCGACGAGCAGTACTTC
d_gene: -; abundance: few; j_gene: TRBJ2-1; v_gene: TRBV11-3; CDR3aa: CASSSTDYSYNEQFF; CDR3nt: TGTGCCAGCAGCTCCACCGACTATTCCTACAATGAGCAGTTCTTC
d_gene: TRBD2; abundance: few; j_gene: TRBJ2-2; v_gene: TRBV27; CDR3aa: CASRIGLAGAGELFF; CDR3nt: TGTGCCAGCAGAATAGGACTAGCGGGAGCCGGGGAGCTGTTTTTT
d_gene: TRBD1; abundance: -; j_gene: TRBJ1-2; v_gene: TRBV6-5; CDR3aa: CASSYSRTGADFLIYGYTF; CDR3nt: TGTGCCAGCAGTTACTCTCGGACAGGGGCCGATTTCTTGATCTATGGCTACACCTTC
d_gene: -; abundance: many; j_gene: TRBJ1-1; v_gene: TRBV6-1; CDR3aa: CASSEISTEAFF; CDR3nt: TGTGCCAGCAGTGAAATAAGCACTGAAGCTTTCTTT
d_gene: -; abundance: -; j_gene: TRBJ1-2; v_gene: TRBV6-2/TRBV6-3; CDR3aa: CGSSYESYGYSF; CDR3nt: TGTGGCAGCAGTTATGAGTCCTATGGCTACAGCTTC
d_gene: -; abundance: many; j_gene: TRBJ2-7; v_gene: TRBV29-1; CDR3aa: CSVEGLGGSYEQYF; CDR3nt: TGCAGCGTTGAGGGGCTCGGAGGCTCCTACGAGCAGTACTTC
d_gene: TRBD1; abundance: few; j_gene: TRBJ1-4; v_gene: TRBV7-9; CDR3aa: CASSLDRQGPNEKLFF; CDR3nt: TGTGCCAGCAGCTTAGACAGACAGGGTCCAAATGAAAAACTGTTTTTT
d_gene: -; abundance: few; j_gene: TRBJ2-3; v_gene: TRBV30; CDR3aa: CAWSVLASSTDTQYF; CDR3nt: TGTGCCTGGAGTGTACTGGCGTCTAGCACAGATACGCAGTATTTT
d_gene: -; abundance: -; j_gene: TRBJ2-5; v_gene: TRBV5-1; CDR3aa: CARSLARQYQEPQYF; CDR3nt: TGCGCCCGCAGCTTGGCCAGGCAGTATCAAGAGCCCCAGTACTTC
d_gene: TRBD2; abundance: -; j_gene: TRBJ2-1; v_gene: TRBV20-1; CDR3aa: CSARLGLADEQFF; CDR3nt: TGCAGTGCTAGATTGGGACTAGCGGATGAGCAGTTCTTC
d_gene: -; abundance: many; j_gene: TRBJ2-7; v_gene: TRBV13; CDR3aa: CASSLGPGSLSYEQYF; CDR3nt: TGTGCCAGCAGCTTAGGCCCCGGGTCACTCTCCTACGAGCAGTACTTC
d_gene: -; abundance: -; j_gene: TRBJ1-1; v_gene: TRBV27; CDR3aa: CASSLSYGNTEAFF; CDR3nt: TGTGCCAGCAGTTTGTCATACGGGAACACTGAAGCTTTCTTT
d_gene: -; abundance: many; j_gene: TRBJ2-3; v_gene: TRBV7-9; CDR3aa: CASSPPSGWSTDTQYF; CDR3nt: TGTGCCAGCAGCCCCCCCTCAGGGTGGAGCACAGATACGCAGTATTTT
d_gene: -; abundance: many; j_gene: TRBJ1-1; v_gene: TRBV5-4; CDR3aa: CASSVTQIMNTEAFF; CDR3nt: TGTGCCAGCAGCGTCACTCAGATCATGAACACTGAAGCTTTCTTT
d_gene: TRBD2; abundance: many; j_gene: TRBJ2-5; v_gene: TRBV15; CDR3aa: CATSGRGTSGSKETQYF; CDR3nt: TGTGCCACCAGCGGACGGGGGACTAGCGGGAGTAAAGAGACCCAGTACTTC
d_gene: -; abundance: many; j_gene: TRBJ1-1; v_gene: TRBV19; CDR3aa: CASSMSGMNTEAFF; CDR3nt: TGTGCCAGTAGTATGTCAGGGATGAACACTGAAGCTTTCTTT
d_gene: TRBD1; abundance: few; j_gene: TRBJ2-7; v_gene: TRBV5-3; CDR3aa: CASRQGMGSYEQYF; CDR3nt: TGTGCCAGCAGACAGGGGATGGGCTCCTACGAGCAGTACTTC